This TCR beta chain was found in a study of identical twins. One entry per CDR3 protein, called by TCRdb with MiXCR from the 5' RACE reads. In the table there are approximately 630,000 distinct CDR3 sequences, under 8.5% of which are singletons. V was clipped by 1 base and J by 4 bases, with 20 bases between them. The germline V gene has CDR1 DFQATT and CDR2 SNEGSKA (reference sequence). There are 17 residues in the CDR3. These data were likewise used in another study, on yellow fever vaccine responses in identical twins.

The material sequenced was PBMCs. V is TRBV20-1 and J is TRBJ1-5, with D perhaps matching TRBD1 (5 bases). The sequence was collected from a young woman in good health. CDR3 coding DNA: TGCAGTGCTAGAGGTGGGGGAGGCGGCGGAATAAATCAGCCCCAGCATTTT. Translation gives CSARGGGGGGINQPQHF.